This TCR beta chain is from a study of blood T cells in healthy people across ages. Primed by a sample-barcoded 5' primer and a J-beta primer mix, a second PCR proceeded for about 7 to 11 cycles. Each cDNA molecule carried a tag from a template-switch adaptor that contained 12 random nucleotides. One entry per CDR3 protein results from TCRdb running MiXCR on the 5' RACE reads. The repertoire holds 550,000 to 800,000 distinct CDR3 sequences, with roughly 32% as singletons. This clonotype turned up a few times. Its antigen remains unknown. Study-level findings and limits: Nothing was known about donor CMV status, and this possibly confounded expanded clonotype changes.

The authors drew around 9.4 milliliters of peripheral blood from each donor. The CDR3 extends over 14 amino acids. Per germline, CDR1 DFQATT and CDR2 SNEGSKA (reference sequence). Deletions cut 3 bases from V and 0 bases from J, with 9 bases between. The sample consisted of blood. The TCR originated in a woman older than 75 in good health. The chain has TRBV20-1 and TRBJ1-5; D remains ambiguous. CDR3 sequence reads: CSARPRFSNQPQHF. For the CDR3, the DNA is TGCAGTGCTAGGCCCCGTTTTAGCAATCAGCCCCAGCATTTT.